One T cell receptor beta chain is described in this entry. Its antigen is still unknown. This sample was included in a study of cytomegalovirus exposure and HLA in healthy donors. Study details: Ancestry clustering placed around four fifths of a few hundred genotyped donors in the Caucasian-associated cluster.

PCR amplification relied on 60 Vbeta primers (plus 13 Jbeta primers). Measured with immunoSEQ multiplex PCR; TCRdb has only the in-frame clones, and not every one. The data contain approximately 140,000 clones, 60% to 85% of them seen just once; the ten biggest clones take up 1% to 1.5%. There are 16 residues in the CDR3. Trimming cost V 2 bases and J 0 bases, with 11 bases left between them. Germline V gene sequence: CDR1 SGHTA, CDR2 FQGTGA. The study's findings and limits: The listing of 150 to 200 TCR beta chains classed them as cytomegalovirus-associated. Under in vitro conditions, a few CMV-associated chains were confirmed as specific for CMV antigens. Most TCR beta V segments were productive about 90% or about 30% of the time in an earlier analysis.

Sequencing was performed on PBMCs. The J gene is TRBJ2-1, the V gene TRBV7-3; D is possibly TRBD2 (5 bases). This clonotype was obtained from a male donor in good health and CMV-seropositive. The CDR3 loop reads CASSLWAGRSYNEQFF. CDR3 sequence (DNA): TGTGCCAGCAGCTTATGGGCGGGTCGCTCCTACAATGAGCAGTTCTTC.